This T cell receptor (beta chain) was documented in a study of T cells in localized non-small cell lung cancer. This table comes from immunoSEQ multiplex PCR, and its TCRdb copy is limited to in-frame clones, with some not included. The sample includes approximately 21,000 clones, roughly 88% seen only once; the top ten take 25% to 35%. Trimming pared 5 bases from V and 3 bases from J, leaving 17 bases between. CDR1 is MDHEN and CDR2 is SYDVKM in the germline V gene. This CDR3 has 15 residues. The TCR sequence derives from a male donor older than 55 with stage II lung adenocarcinoma. This sequence joins TRBV28 and TRBJ2-7, with a possible D match to TRBD1 (7 bases). This sample comprised peripheral blood mononuclear cells, obtained before any cancer treatment. The DNA for the CDR3 is TGTGCCAGCAGTCCCCGGAACCAGGGGGGCTACGAGCAGTACTTC. As protein: CASSPRNQGGYEQYF.